Listed below are T cell receptor beta chains from one sample, sequenced in a study of shared clonotypes between healthy human individuals. The data were produced by immunoSEQ multiplex PCR, yet TCRdb's version contains in-frame clones alone and is incomplete. Of over 2 million clones listed, 85% to 95% are singletons. The source material was naive CD4+ T cells sorted from blood. These receptors were taken from a young man in good health. Both conserved end residues are part of each CDR3. The D gene is left open where the match is weak. Clone size, where shown, is once, few, many, or a class for clones that have expanded.

V gene	clone size	D gene	J gene	CDR3 protein	CDR3 DNA
TRBV5-1	.	.	TRBJ2-7	CASMGSSYEQYF	TGCGCCAGCATGGGTAGCAGCTACGAGCAGTACTTC
TRBV7-2	.	.	TRBJ2-4	CASSSADSRGNIQYF	TGTGCCAGCAGCTCAGCGGACAGTCGCGGAAACATTCAGTACTTC
TRBV19	once	.	TRBJ2-1	CASRDFGSWNEQFF	TGTGCCAGTAGGGACTTCGGGAGTTGGAATGAGCAGTTCTTC
TRBV4-1	.	.	TRBJ1-4	CASSSRQAGEKLFF	TGCGCCAGCAGCTCCCGACAGGCGGGTGAAAAACTGTTTTTT
TRBV7-2	.	TRBD2	TRBJ2-1	CASSSYLAGGGRGEQFF	TGTGCCAGCAGCTCGTACTTAGCGGGAGGAGGTCGGGGAGAGCAGTTCTTC
TRBV10-2	.	.	TRBJ1-3	CASSSSGVPGNTIYF	TGCGCCAGCAGCTCAAGTGGGGTGCCTGGAAACACCATATATTTT
TRBV2	.	.	TRBJ2-1	CASSGRTPLSSEQFF	TGTGCCAGCAGTGGCAGGACTCCCCTTTCATCCGAGCAGTTCTTC
TRBV18	.	.	TRBJ2-5	CASSPRLQETQYF	TGTGCCAGCTCACCCCGTTTACAAGAGACCCAGTACTTC
TRBV14	once	.	TRBJ2-7	CASSEDPKNKQYF	TGTGCCAGCAGCGAAGATCCGAAGAACAAGCAGTACTTC
TRBV14	once	.	TRBJ2-5	CASSQDLGDPRETQYF	TGTGCCAGCAGCCAAGATCTAGGGGACCCAAGGGAGACCCAGTACTTC
TRBV4-1	.	.	TRBJ1-1	CASSQEGSTEAFF	TGCGCCAGCAGCCAAGAAGGGAGCACTGAAGCTTTCTTT
TRBV30	.	TRBD1	TRBJ1-2	CAWIPDRAYYGYTF	TGTGCCTGGATTCCGGACAGGGCTTACTATGGCTACACCTTC
TRBV5-1	.	TRBD2	TRBJ2-7	CASSLAITSGTSYEQYF	TGCGCCAGCAGCTTGGCCATCACTAGCGGGACCTCCTACGAGCAGTACTTC
TRBV27	.	.	TRBJ1-1	CASSPTGRAEAFF	TGTGCCAGCAGCCCCACAGGGAGAGCTGAAGCTTTCTTT
TRBV4-3	.	TRBD1	TRBJ2-3	CASSLGQGTFTDTQYF	TGCGCCAGCAGCCTGGGACAGGGGACCTTCACAGATACGCAGTATTTT
TRBV2	.	.	TRBJ2-3	CASSGGSGTDTQYF	TGTGCCAGCAGTGGGGGCTCCGGCACAGATACGCAGTATTTT
TRBV19	.	.	TRBJ1-5	CASSIGVRGPQHF	TGTGCCAGTAGTATTGGGGTAAGAGGGCCCCAGCATTTT
TRBV19	.	.	TRBJ2-1	CASSSSGLDHNEQFF	TGTGCCAGTAGTAGTAGCGGACTGGACCACAATGAGCAGTTCTTC
TRBV27	.	.	TRBJ1-1	CASSLRLAGDTEAFF	TGTGCCAGCAGTTTAAGGTTAGCAGGGGACACTGAAGCTTTCTTT
TRBV6-5	.	TRBD1	TRBJ1-2	CASSRGETGVTGYTF	TGTGCCAGCAGTCGGGGCGAAACAGGGGTAACTGGCTACACCTTC
TRBV28	.	TRBD1	TRBJ2-1	CASSFYDRGDEQFF	TGTGCCAGCAGTTTCTACGACAGGGGTGATGAGCAGTTCTTC
TRBV28	.	TRBD2	TRBJ2-3	CASSNLAGGVTDTQYF	TGTGCCAGCAGCAACCTAGCGGGGGGAGTCACAGATACGCAGTATTTT
TRBV28	.	TRBD1	TRBJ1-1	CASSPPTGGPEAFF	TGTGCCAGCAGTCCCCCGACAGGGGGCCCTGAAGCTTTCTTT
TRBV18	once	.	TRBJ2-2	CASSLTGSLGGELFF	TGTGCCAGCTCACTTACCGGGTCCTTAGGCGGGGAGCTGTTTTTT
TRBV19	.	.	TRBJ1-1	CATKQRGTGTEAFF	TGTGCCACAAAACAACGAGGGACTGGGACTGAAGCTTTCTTT
TRBV18	few	.	TRBJ2-3	CASSPMADTQYF	TGTGCCAGCTCACCAATGGCAGATACGCAGTATTTT
TRBV29-1	.	.	TRBJ1-2	CSVAGAANYGYTF	TGCAGCGTTGCTGGGGCAGCCAACTATGGCTACACCTTC
TRBV7-8	.	.	TRBJ2-3	CASSWAGTDTQYF	TGTGCCAGCAGCTGGGCGGGGACAGATACGCAGTATTTT
TRBV28	.	.	TRBJ2-1	CASSSNRAGTYNEQFF	TGTGCCAGCAGTTCAAACAGGGCTGGGACCTACAATGAGCAGTTCTTC
TRBV5-1	few	.	TRBJ2-7	CASSLGTTYEQYF	TGCGCCAGCAGCTTGGGGACAACCTACGAGCAGTACTTC
TRBV4-1	.	.	TRBJ1-2	CASSQDLVLGPIYGYTF	TGCGCCAGCAGCCAAGATCTAGTTTTGGGGCCTATCTATGGCTACACCTTC
TRBV7-2	.	.	TRBJ2-1	CASSFDGTFSYNEQFF	TGTGCCAGCAGCTTCGACGGGACTTTCTCCTACAATGAGCAGTTCTTC
TRBV25-1	.	.	TRBJ2-5	CASSANRARETQYF	TGTGCCAGCAGTGCAAACAGGGCCCGCGAGACCCAGTACTTC
TRBV5-4	.	.	TRBJ2-4	CASSSGAGQTTRVTKNIQYF	TGTGCCAGCAGCTCCGGGGCCGGACAGACGACTCGAGTTACCAAAAACATTCAGTACTTC
TRBV18	.	.	TRBJ2-3	CASSWGISTDTQYF	TGTGCCAGCTCATGGGGGATTAGCACAGATACGCAGTATTTT
TRBV30	.	.	TRBJ2-1	CAVRGGSSYNEQFF	TGTGCCGTAAGGGGGGGGAGCTCCTACAATGAGCAGTTCTTC
TRBV2	.	.	TRBJ2-7	CASSPRNSYEQYF	TGTGCCAGCAGTCCCCGTAACTCCTACGAGCAGTACTTC
TRBV18	.	.	TRBJ2-2	CASSPGGHTGELFF	TGTGCCAGCTCACCAGGGGGGCACACCGGGGAGCTGTTTTTT
TRBV6-5	.	.	TRBJ1-1	CASRITKNTEAFF	TGTGCCAGCAGGATCACAAAGAACACTGAAGCTTTCTTT